This passage covers 27 T cell receptor beta chains from one sample sequenced in a study of T cell responses to AZD1222 COVID-19 vaccine (dated by TCRdb to the early 2020s). Read against the paper, the sample's time point label means: about 28 days (+/-7) after the second vaccine dose. Libraries were constructed by the immunoSEQ multiplex PCR assay. TCRdb retrieved this table from immuneACCESS and kept in-frame rearrangements only. Not all clones are present; in checked studies, unresolved V genes account for under half, and no reason is known for the remainder. This sample is represented by 90,000 to 120,000 clones; about nine tenths of them were singletons. Jointly, the top ten make up about 6.8% of the sample. Specimen: peripheral blood, collected 28 days after the second AZD1222 dose. These receptors were taken from an adult who received the AZD1222 COVID-19 vaccine.

The chain employs TRBV13 and TRBJ1-2; 7 nucleotides align to TRBD1. Trimming removed 5 bases from V and 0 bases from J; junction bases left unmatched: 9. Germline V gene data show CDR1 as PRHDT and CDR2 as FYEKMQ (reference sequence). This CDR3 region has 16 residues. The CDR3: CASSPPGRGANYGYTF. CDR3 bases: TGTGCCAGCAGCCCCCCGGGCAGGGGGGCTAACTATGGCTACACCTTC.

V and J are TRBV28 and TRBJ2-7; TRBD1 is a possible D gene (5 bases). V lost 2 bases to trimming and J lost 4 bases, with 15 bases between them. There are 15 residues in the CDR3. Looked up from germline, CDR1 is MDHEN and CDR2 is SYDVKM. The CDR3 DNA is TGTGCCAGCAGTTTAGCAGGGCGTGTAGGTTACGAGCAGTACTTC. Translation: CASSLAGRVGYEQYF.

For the CDR3, the DNA is TGTGCCAGCAGTTACAGGGCAGGGGGCTCGACAGATACGCAGTATTTT. Amino acid sequence: CASSYRAGGSTDTQYF. V gene TRBV6-5 combines with J gene TRBJ2-3, with 8 bases matching TRBD1. CDR1 and CDR2 from the germline V gene are MNHEY and SVGAGI. This CDR3 contains 16 residues. The V segment lost 2 bases and the J segment 3 bases; nucleotides outside the gene matches: 7.

V gene TRBV4-1 combines with J gene TRBJ2-7; TRBD1 matches at 9 bases. Germline trimming cut 1 base from V and 5 bases from J; bases unmatched to any gene: 6. In germline, CDR1 is MGHRA, CDR2 YSYEKL. This CDR3 is built from 15 residues. The CDR3 reads CASSQGGRTGDEQYF. The CDR3 coding sequence is TGCGCCAGCAGCCAAGGGGGTAGGACAGGGGACGAGCAGTACTTC.

Details on this clone: The same CDR3 is also encoded by other DNA sequences in this sample. The rearrangement uses TRBV7-9 and TRBJ1-2, with TRBD1 as a possible D gene (6 bases). With 5 bases removed from V and 7 bases from J, the gap between germline ends came to 8 bases. Per germline, CDR1 SEHNR and CDR2 FQNEAQ (reference sequence). The CDR3 is made up of 11 amino acids. CDR3 region: CASSLGGGYTF. CDR3 bases: TGTGCCAGCAGCCTAGGGGGTGGCTACACCTTC.

The J gene is TRBJ2-2, the V gene TRBV18; 7 bases match TRBD2. V lost 3 bases and J lost 6; bases outside the gene matches: 7. Germline CDR1 KGHSH, CDR2 LQKENI. The length of the CDR3 is 15 residues. The CDR3 DNA sequence: TGTGCCAGCTCACCTCGAGGCGGGAGTGCCGGGGAGCTGTTTTTT. This codes for CASSPRGGSAGELFF.

CDR3 in amino acids: CASSITGGTLYEQYF. The CDR3 nucleotides read TGTGCCAGCAGCATAACAGGGGGCACCCTCTACGAGCAGTACTTC. The rearrangement joins TRBV11-2 to TRBJ2-7; 9 positions match TRBD1. CDR3 length equals 15 residues. The J segment lost 3 bases and the V segment lost 5 bases, leaving 8 bases of the junction unmatched. CDR1 and CDR2 (germline): SGHAT, FQNNGV.

The V gene is TRBV5-1, the J gene TRBJ1-4; 10 bases agree with TRBD1. The CDR3 sequence is 15 residues long. V shed 1 base and J 7 bases; nucleotides not matched to a gene: 4. In germline, CDR1 is SGHRS, CDR2 YFSETQ. CDR3 DNA: TGCGCCAGCAGCTTGTCCCGGACAGGGGGTGAAAAACTGTTTTTT. Its protein is CASSLSRTGGEKLFF.

This chain uses TRBV4-1 with TRBJ2-5, with a weak D call TRBD2 (6 bases). The V end lost 2 bases, the J end lost 2 bases, and 9 bases lay between the germline ends. This CDR3 comprises 14 residues. From germline, CDR1 is MGHRA and CDR2 YSYEKL. The CDR3 loop reads CASSQRLEQETQYF. CDR3 bases: TGCGCCAGCAGCCAACGACTAGAACAAGAGACCCAGTACTTC.

The chain uses TRBV11-2 and TRBJ2-7; the D call may be TRBD1 or TRBD2 (5 bases each). V shed 5 bases and J shed 2 bases, with 16 bases lying between them. Germline values: CDR1 SGHAT, CDR2 FQNNGV. The CDR3 runs to 15 residues. The CDR3 loop is CASSHRGGRPYEQYF. CDR3 nucleotide sequence: TGTGCCAGCAGCCATCGGGGCGGTCGGCCCTACGAGCAGTACTTC.

The chain combines TRBV28 with TRBJ1-3, with D perhaps TRBD1 (5 bases). The CDR3 is made up of 14 amino acids. V was shortened by 3 bases and J by 4 bases, with 10 bases between the two germline ends. Germline CDR1 reads MDHEN; CDR2 reads SYDVKM. The CDR3 sequence is CASSFRGNGNTIYF. CDR3 coding DNA: TGTGCCAGCAGTTTCCGGGGGAACGGAAACACCATATATTTT.

The chain uses TRBV5-5 and TRBJ1-1; a possible D gene is TRBD1 (6 bases). Trimming left V 4 bases short and J 0 bases short, with 13 bases between. The CDR3 has 15 residues. Germline V gene data show CDR1 as SGHKS and CDR2 as YYEKEE (reference sequence). The CDR3 loop reads CASSPRAGVNTEAFF. The DNA for the CDR3 is TGTGCCAGCAGCCCCCGGGCAGGGGTGAACACTGAAGCTTTCTTT. Looking up the rest from reference TRBV5-5 and TRBJ1-1 gives the full variable domain: DAGVTQSPTHLIKTRGQQVTLRCSPISGHKSVSWYQQVLGQGPQFIFQYYEKEERGRGNFPDRFSARQFPNYSSELNVNALLLGDSALYLCASSPRAGVNTEAFFGQGTRLTVV.

This clone occurred once. V is TRBV6-5 and J is TRBJ2-7; D is ambiguous. The CDR3 length is 10 residues. Trimming took off 7 bases at V and 3 bases at J, with 4 bases between the two ends. Germline V CDR1 and CDR2: MNHEY, SVGAGI. Here the CDR3 reads CASTDYEQYF. CDR3 DNA sequence: TGTGCCAGCACCGACTACGAGCAGTACTTC.

This clone appeared once. J is TRBJ1-1 and V is TRBV30; tentative D call: TRBD1 (5 bases). The CDR3 is 15 residues long. V was trimmed by 8 bases and J by 1 base, leaving 20 bases between them. Germline V gene sequence: CDR1 GTSNPN, CDR2 SVGIG (reference sequence). The CDR3 region has the DNA TGTGCCGGATCCCAGCCAGGGAGGACGAACACTGAAGCTTTCTTT. This gives the protein CAGSQPGRTNTEAFF.

The gene calls are TRBV7-6 and TRBJ1-1; 8 nucleotides align to TRBD1. Germline CDR1 is SGHVS and CDR2 is FNYEAQ. The CDR3 is 15 amino acids. The J segment lost 1 base and the V segment lost 6 bases, leaving 7 bases of the junction unmatched. As DNA, the CDR3 is TGTGCCAGCAGTGTCGGGACAGGACGGAACACTGAAGCTTTCTTT. The encoded protein is CASSVGTGRNTEAFF.

This chain joins TRBV5-4 and TRBJ2-4; 7 positions agree with TRBD2. Unmatched junction bases numbered 10, after V lost 4 bases and J lost 3 bases. This CDR3 has 16 residues. CDR1 SGHNT and CDR2 YYREEE come from the germline V gene (reference sequence). The CDR3 nucleotides are TGTGCCAGCAGCCCAGGAGGGGAGGGTGTCAAAAACATTCAGTACTTC. Translation: CASSPGGEGVKNIQYF.

The genes are TRBV7-6 and TRBJ2-1, with 9 nucleotides matching TRBD2. With V trimmed by 5 bases and J by 6 bases, 8 bases remained unmatched. Germline loops: CDR1 SGHVS, CDR2 FNYEAQ. The CDR3 has 15 residues. The CDR3 loop reads CASSLAGGPVNEQFF. DNA for the CDR3: TGTGCCAGCAGCCTCGCGGGGGGGCCCGTCAATGAGCAGTTCTTC.

The chain is built from TRBV5-6 and TRBJ2-7; D not certain. The germline V and J ends were trimmed by 5 bases and 3 bases, with 9 bases remaining between them. This CDR3 has 12 residues. Looked up from germline, CDR1 is SGHDT and CDR2 is YYEEEE. This chain's CDR3 is CASRRTGYEQYF. Written as DNA, the CDR3 is TGTGCCAGCAGACGGACGGGCTACGAGCAGTACTTC.

V usage is TRBV18 and J usage is TRBJ2-2; unclear D gene. CDR1 KGHSH and CDR2 LQKENI come from the germline V gene. Trimming took 5 bases from V and 2 from J, leaving 3 bases between them. CDR3 size: 12 residues. CDR3 DNA sequence: TGTGCCAGCTCATCAAACACCGGGGAGCTGTTTTTT. Translation: CASSSNTGELFF.

This chain's CDR3 is CASSEANDYRDSLNQPQHF. DNA of the CDR3: TGCGCCAGCAGTGAGGCGAACGACTATAGGGACAGCCTCAATCAGCCCCAGCATTTT. V and J are TRBV10-1 and TRBJ1-5, with 7 bases identical to TRBD1. The germline V gene has CDR1 WNHNN and CDR2 SYGVQD (reference sequence). Trimming removed 2 bases from V and 3 bases from J; junction bases left unmatched: 16. CDR3 size: 19 residues.

The gene calls are TRBV11-2 and TRBJ2-1; a possible D gene is TRBD1 (6 bases). The CDR3 spans 13 residues. Between the trimmed V and J ends, which lost 5 bases and 3 bases, there was a span of 8 bases. Germline-derived CDR1 and CDR2 are SGHAT and FQNNGV. CDR3 bases: TGTGCCAGCAGCCAACAGGGCTACAATGAGCAGTTCTTC. Amino acids: CASSQQGYNEQFF.

The genes are TRBV19 and TRBJ1-5, with TRBD1 matching 9 bases. Germline V gene lookup returns CDR1 LNHDA and CDR2 SQIVND (reference sequence). The CDR3 runs to 16 residues. With 7 bases clipped from V and 0 bases from J, the junction kept 7 bases outside the gene matches. This CDR3 reads CASKRGTGYSNQPQHF. The CDR3 nucleotides read TGTGCCAGTAAGAGGGGGACAGGGTATAGCAATCAGCCCCAGCATTTT.

This clone was counted a single time. The chain combines TRBV5-1 with TRBJ2-3; 7 positions match TRBD2. The CDR3 has 14 amino acids. With V trimmed by 4 bases and J by 4 bases, 6 bases remained unmatched. The germline V gene has CDR1 SGHRS and CDR2 YFSETQ. In DNA form, the CDR3 reads TGCGCCAGCAGCGCTACGGGAGGATCAGATACGCAGTATTTT. Translating it yields CASSATGGSDTQYF. The full variable domain, in which reference TRBV5-1 and TRBJ2-3 provide the parts outside the CDR3, is KAGVTQTPRYLIKTRGQQVTLSCSPISGHRSVSWYQQTPGQGLQFLFEYFSETQRNKGNFPGRFSGRQFSNSRSEMNVSTLELGDSALYLCASSATGGSDTQYFGPGTRLTVL.

The chain couples TRBV3-1 (or the pseudogene TRBV3-2) to TRBJ1-2; D remains unclear. Trimming removed 1 base at V and 0 bases at J, with 3 bases between. CDR1 LGHDT and CDR2 YNNKEL come from the germline V gene (reference sequence). The CDR3 is 13 amino acids. CDR3 protein: CASSQAANYGYTF. CDR3 DNA sequence: TGTGCCAGCAGCCAAGCAGCTAACTATGGCTACACCTTC.

The chain joins TRBV4-1 to TRBJ1-6; D is unclear. V was trimmed by 3 bases and J by 8 bases, leaving 20 bases between them. Germline lookup yields CDR1 MGHRA and CDR2 YSYEKL. The CDR3 runs to 17 residues. Written as DNA, the CDR3 is TGCGCCAGCAGCCAGAAGATGGGGTGGGAGTCTGATTCACCCCTCCACTTT. As protein: CASSQKMGWESDSPLHF.

The rearrangement joins TRBV15 to TRBJ2-7; tentatively, D is TRBD1 or TRBD2 (5 bases each). CDR3 length: 13 residues. Germline V CDR1 and CDR2: LNHNV, YYDKDF (reference sequence). Trimming left V 5 bases short and J 7 bases short, with 15 bases between. The CDR3 loop reads CATSPGAIGEQYF. The CDR3 DNA follows: TGTGCCACCAGCCCCGGGGCCATCGGGGAGCAGTACTTC.

This rearrangement joins TRBV11-2 to TRBJ2-3; unclear D gene. V shed 1 base and J shed 0 bases, with 2 bases lying between them. Germline CDR1 reads SGHAT; CDR2 reads FQNNGV. The CDR3 has 13 residues. CDR3 residues: CASSLGSTDTQYF. For the CDR3, the DNA is TGTGCCAGCAGCTTAGGGAGCACAGATACGCAGTATTTT.